The TCR beta chain under discussion was sequenced for a study of blood T cell repertoires in COVID-19 (dated by TCRdb to about 2020). Broadly, across the study: Samples covering the acute and convalescent phases of COVID-19 were provided by collaborators in the United States, Italy and Spain. The material from the prospective study consisted of cDNA or gDNA derived from T cells, B-cell-depleted T cells, or PBMCs. The repertoires were released in a freely available public database meant as a resource for research on the immune response to SARS-CoV-2. Where available, HLA class I and class II types were obtained from metadata supplied by the sample provider rather than from assay-based typing. Sample metadata almost always included a de-identified subject ID, COVID-19 status, age in years and sex. Deeply sampled blood TCRbeta repertoires from subjects exposed to, actively infected with, or recovered from COVID-19 were included in the dataset. Samples came from the ongoing ImmuneRACE study (first 160 participants) plus 1,254 subjects from 6 global collaborators.

TCRbeta CDR3 regions were amplified from genomic DNA using the immunoSEQ Assay, a bias-controlled multiplex PCR. Concerning the study's data processing: Nucleated cell counts per sample were estimated from amplification of reference gene primers within the assay. To quantify the absolute abundance of each unique TCRbeta CDR3 rearrangement, sequence reads were collapsed and filtered. For each sample, productive Simpson clonality was calculated as the square root of Simpson's diversity index across productive rearrangements. TCRdb holds this immuneACCESS table with in-frame rearrangements only. Some clones are missing; in checked studies, unresolved V genes explain under half, and the rest has no known cause. V and J calls and clone size are those listed in that table; D and trimming were worked out from the DNA. Counted in this sample were approximately 200,000 clones; over 75% of them appeared once. Together, the top ten hold approximately 4.8% of the sample.

This clone was detected a few times. What antigen it recognizes has not been identified. No much larger clone exists at a distance of one base, and base qualities are not known. The research as a whole found: How much clinical and demographic metadata was included differed by source and by participant, and the metadata was provided uncurated.

The collaborating institutions used their own protocols to collect whole blood in K2EDTA tubes. For TCRbeta analysis, collaborator samples were shipped as frozen whole blood, as isolated PBMCs, or as DNA extracted from either sample type. The germline V gene (reference sequence) provides CDR1 SGHNT and CDR2 YYREEE. Clipping removes 1 base from V and 5 bases from J, with 10 as the unmatched junction base count. Spanning cysteine to phenylalanine, the CDR3 consists of 16 amino acids. The CDR3 DNA has 48 bases and is translated from base 1. Sequencing was carried out using peripheral blood. Recombination joined TRBV5-4 with TRBJ2-7; 9 nucleotides in the junction match TRBD1. The clonotype was recovered from a man between 45 and 60 years old with acute or convalescent COVID-19. The sequenced DNA is TGTGCCAGCAGCTTGTTCCGAACAGGGGGCTCAAACGAGCAGTACTTC. Protein translation: CASSLFRTGGSNEQYF.